The sequence of this TCR beta chain was determined in a study of T cells in Graves' hyperthyroidism and ophthalmopathy. The V gene end was trimmed by 5 bases and the J gene end by 0 bases; junction bases not matched to a gene: 7. In germline, CDR1 is KGHSH, CDR2 LQKENI. This CDR3 region has 17 residues. About this clonotype: Its specificity is unknown.

Findings and limits, study-wide: Most thyroid-expanded clonotypes above 0.001 were also found in blood.

Lactation, pregnancy, other autoimmune disease or uncontrolled infection led to exclusion of patients. The authors obtained PBMCs from 10 ml of fresh peripheral blood. The source material, RNA transcripts, was used to amplify TCR beta CDR3 regions. The TCR CDR3 was amplified in a first-round RT-PCR using the HTBI primer set. TCRdb called the multiplex PCR reads again in MiXCR, with one record for every CDR3 protein. Among about 640,000 distinct CDR3 sequences listed, less than 25% were seen once. This chain joins TRBV18 and TRBJ2-3; 11 bases are shared with TRBD2. The sample was blood. The sequence was collected from a man aged 25 to 40 with Graves' ophthalmopathy. In DNA, the CDR3 is TGTGCCAGCTCAAATTATTGGACTAGCGGGAGCACAGATACGCAGTATTTT. Its translation: CASSNYWTSGSTDTQYF. Supplemented by reference TRBV18 and TRBJ2-3, the full variable domain reads NAGVMQNPRHLVRRRGQEARLRCSPMKGHSHVYWYRQLPEEGLKFMVYLQKENIIDESGMPKERFSAEFPKEGPSILRIQQVVRGDSAAYFCASSNYWTSGSTDTQYFGPGTRLTVL.